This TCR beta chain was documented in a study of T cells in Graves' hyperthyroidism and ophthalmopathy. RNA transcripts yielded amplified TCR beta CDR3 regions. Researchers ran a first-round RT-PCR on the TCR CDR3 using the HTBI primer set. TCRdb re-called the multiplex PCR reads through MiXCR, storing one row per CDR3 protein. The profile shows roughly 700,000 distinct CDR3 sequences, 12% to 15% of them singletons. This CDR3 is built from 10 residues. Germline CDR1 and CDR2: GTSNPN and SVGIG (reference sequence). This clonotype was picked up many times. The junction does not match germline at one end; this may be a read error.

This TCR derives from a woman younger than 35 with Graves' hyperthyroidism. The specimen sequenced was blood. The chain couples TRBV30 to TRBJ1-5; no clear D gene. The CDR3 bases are TGTGCCGGGAGGGATCAGCCCCAGCATTTT. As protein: CAGRDQPQHF.